This T cell receptor (beta chain) was found in a study of shared clonotypes between healthy human individuals. Study-wide findings and caveats: Shared across a few donors were roughly 5% of the naive CD4 clonotypes.

Only CD45RO-negative cells positively selected for CCR7 counted as naive CD8 cells, so terminally differentiated effector memory CD45RA+ cells were excluded. Trimming cost V 1 base and J 4 bases, with 10 bases left between them. Germline loops: CDR1 SGHVS, CDR2 FQNEAQ. The CDR3 covers 15 residues. Assay execution took place at the deep level. Profiling relied on immunoSEQ multiplex PCR, and the TCRdb table lists in-frame clones only, not all of them. The repertoire includes fewer than 800,000 clones, roughly 94% of them detected once, and 24% sits in the top ten. As for this clone: The antigen is unknown. The sample has other DNA sequences that encode this CDR3 too.

The sample taken for sequencing was naive CD8+ T cells sorted from blood. This clonotype was sampled from a young man in good health. The chain is built from TRBV7-8 and TRBJ2-2; D gene ambiguous. The CDR3 here is CASSLGLGSTGELFF. The CDR3 DNA follows: TGTGCCAGCAGCTTAGGACTCGGTAGCACCGGGGAGCTGTTTTTT.